The clone carrying this T cell receptor beta chain has just a few counts. Antigen unknown. Germline lookup yields CDR1 SEHNR and CDR2 FQNEAQ (reference sequence). There are 16 residues in the CDR3. V was pared by 5 bases and J by 1 base, with 2 bases of the junction left unmatched. The sample comes from a study of response to subunit inactivated influenza vaccine. General observations from the study: Authors suggested few new T cells are recruited by each seasonal influenza vaccination.

Using its own MiXCR run on the RT-PCR reads, TCRdb lists one record per CDR3 protein. The data show about half a million distinct CDR3 sequences, 25% seen once. Sample: CD4+ T cells sorted from PBMCs, taken 5 days after vaccination. The receptor was derived from a man aged 50 to 59 who received an inactivated influenza vaccine. The chain couples TRBV7-9 to TRBJ2-5; 15 bases are shared with TRBD2. CDR3 sequence: CASSRTSGRAQETQYF. The CDR3 coding sequence is TGTGCCAGCAGCCGGACTAGCGGGAGGGCCCAAGAGACCCAGTACTTC.